A single sample gave rise to the 4 T cell receptor beta chains below, sequenced in a study of brain T cells in children with intractable seizures. Generated by immunoSEQ multiplex PCR, the TCRdb table keeps only in-frame clones and is missing some. Here the sample spans under 400,000 clones, approximately 93% being singletons. Specified time point: blood from clinic visit 5 months post-surgery; TSC patient then seizure free. The source material was peripheral blood, sampled approximately 5 months after surgery. The receptors shown here come from a boy younger than two with tuberous sclerosis and intractable seizures.

This chain uses TRBV18 with TRBJ2-1; D is ambiguous. V lost 1 base, J lost 2 bases, and 3 bases lay in between. CDR3 length: 13 residues. The germline V gene encodes CDR1 KGHSH and CDR2 LQKENI. The CDR3 spells CASSPQTYNEQFF. CDR3 DNA sequence: TGTGCCAGCTCACCACAGACCTACAATGAGCAGTTCTTC.

The CDR3 bases are TGTGCCAGCAGTTTTGGGTCCCTTCCCAACTATGGCTACACCTTC. Protein sequence: CASSFGSLPNYGYTF. V and J are TRBV7-9 and TRBJ1-2; the D is unclear. The germline V gene has CDR1 SEHNR and CDR2 FQNEAQ (reference sequence). This CDR3 has 15 residues. V lost 6 bases and J lost 2, with 16 bases in between.

The chain is built from TRBV27 and TRBJ2-1; D is undetermined. V shed 10 bases and J shed 0 bases, with 13 bases lying between them. Germline CDR1 reads MNHEY; CDR2 reads SMNVEV (reference sequence). The CDR3 is 14 amino acids. The CDR3 nucleotides are TGTGCCACCCCGAGGAGCTCCTCCTACAATGAGCAGTTCTTC. This codes for CATPRSSSYNEQFF.

The V gene is TRBV19, the J gene TRBJ2-7, with unresolved D. Germline CDR1 LNHDA, CDR2 SQIVND (reference sequence). CDR3 length equals 16 residues. Trimming removed 5 bases from V and 3 bases from J, with 20 bases in between. CDR3 protein: CASSPFSGEVLYEQYF. The DNA for the CDR3 is TGTGCCAGTAGTCCCTTTTCAGGAGAGGTTCTCTACGAGCAGTACTTC. Full variable domain (outside the CDR3, taken from reference TRBV19 and TRBJ2-7): DGGITQSPKYLFRKEGQNVTLSCEQNLNHDAMYWYRQDPGQGLRLIYYSQIVNDFQKGDIAEGYSVSREKKESFPLTVTSAQKNPTAFYLCASSPFSGEVLYEQYFGPGTRLTVT.